These 18 T cell receptor beta chains were all obtained from the same sample, sequenced in a study of blood T cell repertoires in COVID-19. Clones were read by immunoSEQ multiplex PCR, and TCRdb kept only the in-frame ones, dropping some. The table shows 120,000 or so clones, with about 88% occurring only once. The material sequenced was peripheral blood. The receptors were gathered from a human donor in a cohort sampled during active COVID-19.

The chain couples TRBV9 to TRBJ2-7; the D is unclear. In germline, CDR1 is SGDLS, CDR2 YYNGEE. V lost 0 bases and J lost 0, with 16 bases in between. The CDR3 contains 17 residues. The CDR3 region has the DNA TGTGCCAGCAGCGTAGCACCCGTTGAAGCGTACTCCTACGAGCAGTACTTC. It specifies CASSVAPVEAYSYEQYF.

V gene TRBV28 combines with J gene TRBJ1-2, with 8 bases that match TRBD1. CDR3 length: 14 residues. The junction had 7 bases not matched to a gene; V was cut back by 6 bases and J by 4 bases. The germline gives CDR1 MDHEN, CDR2 SYDVKM. CDR3 in DNA: TGTGCCAGCAGGAGACAGGGGTCTGGCTATGGCTACACCTTC. Translated, it gives CASRRQGSGYGYTF.

The chain recombines TRBV2 with TRBJ1-2; possibly TRBD1 for D (6 bases). Deletions cut 6 bases from V and 3 bases from J, with 14 bases between. CDR1 and CDR2 from the germline V gene are SNHLY and FYNNEI. This CDR3 spans 14 amino acids. CDR3 sequence: CASRSREGDYGYTF. The CDR3 region has the DNA TGTGCCAGCAGGTCCCGAGAGGGGGACTATGGCTACACCTTC.

This chain uses TRBV27 with TRBJ2-7, with TRBD1 identical over 9 bases. Germline V CDR1 and CDR2: MNHEY, SMNVEV (reference sequence). V lost 3 bases, J lost 2 bases, and 2 bases stayed unmatched. This CDR3 is 14 amino acids long. The CDR3 nucleotides are TGTGCCAGCAGTTTCGACAGGGGGACCTACGAGCAGTACTTC. Amino acid sequence: CASSFDRGTYEQYF.

The V gene is TRBV9, the J gene TRBJ1-6; a weak D match, TRBD1 (5 bases). Germline-derived CDR1 and CDR2 are SGDLS and YYNGEE. V lost 3 bases and J lost 7, with 17 bases in between. The CDR3 runs to 16 residues. DNA of the CDR3: TGTGCCAGCAGCGGAAGACCACAGGCGCCGAATTCACCCCTCCACTTT. This gives the protein CASSGRPQAPNSPLHF.

This clone came up many times. V usage is TRBV16 and J usage is TRBJ1-2; the D gene is possibly TRBD1 (5 bases). This CDR3 is built from 15 residues. Deletions cut 4 bases from V and 3 bases from J, with 15 bases between. Germline loops: CDR1 KGHSY, CDR2 FQNENV. CDR3 sequence reads: CASSRRSGLDYGYTF. The CDR3 DNA reads TGTGCCAGCAGCCGCCGTTCAGGGTTGGACTATGGCTACACCTTC.

This clone was counted a single time. This sequence joins TRBV6-5 and TRBJ2-1, with D maybe TRBD2 (5 bases). Trimming stripped 6 bases from V and 9 bases from J, with 15 bases between. Germline-derived CDR1 and CDR2 are MNHEY and SVGAGI. The length of the CDR3 is 13 residues. CDR3 sequence reads: CASRSGHGGEQFF. CDR3 coding DNA: TGTGCCAGCAGAAGCGGCCATGGCGGTGAGCAGTTCTTC.

The chain joins TRBV20-1 to TRBJ1-1; D not resolved. Trimming shortened V by 3 bases and J by 2 bases, and 10 bases separated the two germline ends. The CDR3 consists of 13 residues. Germline assignment: CDR1 DFQATT and CDR2 SNEGSKA (reference sequence). The CDR3 reads CSASGRRNTEAFF. The CDR3 DNA sequence: TGCAGTGCTAGTGGCCGGAGAAACACTGAAGCTTTCTTT.

This clone has a single count. The chain has TRBV2 and TRBJ2-5; 8 positions agree with TRBD1. This CDR3 comprises 14 residues. Germline trimming cut 5 bases from V and 11 bases from J; bases unmatched to any gene: 13. CDR1 and CDR2 from the germline V gene are SNHLY and FYNNEI. As DNA, the CDR3 is TGTGCCAGCAGTCAGACGCAGGGGGCGATAACTCAGTACTTC. Translating it yields CASSQTQGAITQYF.

The V call is TRBV6-4, the J call TRBJ2-2, with D possibly being TRBD2 (6 bases). Trimming removed 3 bases at V and 5 bases at J, with 16 bases between. The CDR3 runs to 16 residues. Germline-derived CDR1 and CDR2 are MRHNA and SNTAGT. CDR3 sequence reads: CASSEYGTEGTGELFF. The CDR3 bases are TGTGCCAGCAGTGAGTACGGGACGGAGGGGACCGGGGAGCTGTTTTTT.

The chain recombines TRBV19 with TRBJ2-1; no clear D gene. The CDR3 covers 11 residues. Trimming shortened V by 2 bases and J by 14 bases, and 10 bases separated the two germline ends. In germline, CDR1 is LNHDA, CDR2 SQIVND (reference sequence). Here the CDR3 reads CASSINDLEFF. The CDR3 coding sequence is TGTGCCAGTAGTATAAACGACTTGGAGTTCTTC.

The V gene is TRBV23-1, the J gene TRBJ1-2; TRBD1 aligns across 8 bases. TRBV23-1 falls under the ORF class, with uncertain function. The V segment lost 1 base and the J segment 5 bases; nucleotides outside the gene matches: 6. There are 15 residues in the CDR3. As DNA, the CDR3 is TGCGCCAGCAGTCAATATAAGGACAGGGATTATGGCTACACCTTC. Its protein product is CASSQYKDRDYGYTF.

This clone was recorded only once. This rearrangement joins TRBV10-3 to TRBJ1-3, with 10 bases that match TRBD1. The CDR3 has 16 residues. Germline V gene lookup returns CDR1 ENHRY and CDR2 SYGVKD. The trim removed 6 bases at V and 0 bases at J, leaving 5 bases unmatched. CDR3: CAIREGTGVSGNTIYF. CDR3 sequence (DNA): TGTGCCATCAGGGAGGGGACAGGGGTCTCTGGAAACACCATATATTTT.

The chain combines TRBV11-2 with TRBJ2-1, with D possibly TRBD2 on 6 matching bases. V was cut by 8 bases and J by 0 bases, with 14 bases left in between. The germline V gene encodes CDR1 SGHAT and CDR2 FQNNGV. The CDR3 spans 15 residues. CDR3: CASHSAGSSYNEQFF. CDR3 bases: TGTGCCAGCCACTCGGCGGGGAGCTCCTACAATGAGCAGTTCTTC. The full variable domain, rest sourced from reference TRBV11-2 and TRBJ2-1, is EAGVAQSPRYKIIEKRQSVAFWCNPISGHATLYWYQQILGQGPKLLIQFQNNGVVDDSQLPKDRFSAERLKGVDSTLKIQPAKLEDSAVYLCASHSAGSSYNEQFFGPGTRLTVL.

The chain recombines TRBV29-1 with TRBJ1-2; D not resolved. CDR3 length: 13 residues. Looked up from germline, CDR1 is SQVTM and CDR2 is ANQGSEA. The V end lost 3 bases, the J end lost 4 bases, and 12 bases lay between the germline ends. Here the CDR3 reads CSVEGAVPYGYTF. The CDR3 DNA sequence: TGCAGCGTTGAGGGAGCGGTCCCCTATGGCTACACCTTC.

The chain is built from TRBV4-1 and TRBJ2-7, with D possibly being TRBD2 (5 bases). There are 15 residues in the CDR3. The ends were cut back, 0 bases at V and 0 bases at J, with 9 bases in the middle. Germline CDR1 is MGHRA and CDR2 is YSYEKL. Written as DNA, the CDR3 is TGCGCCAGCAGCCAAGATGGGCGGGCCTCCTACGAGCAGTACTTC. Its translation is CASSQDGRASYEQYF.

The chain uses TRBV28 and TRBJ2-7, with D maybe TRBD2 (5 bases). This CDR3 has 15 residues. The V end lost 5 bases, the J end lost 4 bases, and 18 bases lay between the germline ends. CDR1 MDHEN and CDR2 SYDVKM come from the germline V gene. CDR3 sequence: CASSPARLIGYEQYF. The DNA for the CDR3 is TGTGCCAGCAGTCCAGCAAGACTAATTGGTTACGAGCAGTACTTC.

This chain links TRBV6-5 with TRBJ1-1, with 12 bases fitting TRBD1. This CDR3 is 13 amino acids long. V lost 6 bases, J lost 12 bases, and 8 bases stayed unmatched. Germline CDR1 is MNHEY and CDR2 is SVGAGI. The CDR3 DNA sequence: TGTGCCAGCAGCCAAGGGACAGGGGGCAGAACTTTCTTT. It yields the protein CASSQGTGGRTFF.